This is a list of T cell receptor beta chains from one sample in a study of blood T cell repertoires in COVID-19. The data were produced by immunoSEQ multiplex PCR, yet TCRdb's version contains in-frame clones alone and is incomplete. The sample yields some 350,000 clones, more than 85% seen once. Sequencing was done on a sample of PBMCs or T cells enriched from blood (not recorded which). The receptors shown here come from a woman aged 25-40 years who had recovered from COVID-19. CDR3s include the opening cysteine and the closing phenylalanine or tryptophan. The D gene is left open where the match is weak. Size is stated for part of the rows, as once, few or many counts, or as a class when the clone is expanded.

v_gene	j_gene	abundance	d_gene	CDR3nt	CDR3aa
TRBV5-1	TRBJ2-5	.	.	TGCGCCAGCAGCTTCCGCCGACGAGGACAAGAGACCCAGTACTTC	CASSFRRRGQETQYF
TRBV2	TRBJ2-1	once	TRBD2	TGTGCCAGCAGTCACCATTCGCGGGAGGTGGACAATGAGCAGTTCTTC	CASSHHSREVDNEQFF
TRBV2	TRBJ1-6	.	TRBD1	TGTGCCAGCACCAACAGGGGGTTTAATTCACCCCTCCACTTT	CASTNRGFNSPLHF
TRBV19	TRBJ2-7	.	TRBD1	TGTGCCAGTAGTAGCCGGACAGGGTGGGACGAGCAGTACTTC	CASSSRTGWDEQYF
TRBV3-1/TRBV3-2	TRBJ1-4	.	.	TGTGCCAGCAGCCAATGGAGGTCGGAATCAACTAATGAAAAACTGTTTTTT	CASSQWRSESTNEKLFF
TRBV18	TRBJ2-1	.	TRBD2	TGTGCCAGCTCACCCGGGGGGTCGAGCTCCTACAATGAGCAGTTCTTC	CASSPGGSSSYNEQFF
TRBV3-1/TRBV3-2	TRBJ2-1	.	.	TGTGCCAGCAGCCAAAACACCCCCCGGGATGAGCAGTTCTTC	CASSQNTPRDEQFF
TRBV29-1	TRBJ1-1	.	.	TGCAGCGTTGTTATGGGAGGGACTGAAGCTTTCTTT	CSVVMGGTEAFF
TRBV29-1	TRBJ1-2	few	.	TGCAGCGTTGATGGCGACTGGATGGGCTATGGCTACACCTTC	CSVDGDWMGYGYTF
TRBV6-5	TRBJ2-1	.	TRBD1	TGTGCCAGCAGCAAACAGGGGATTGACTACAATGAGCAGTTCTTC	CASSKQGIDYNEQFF
TRBV5-4	TRBJ2-1	.	TRBD1	TGTGCCAGCAGGTCCGGGACAGGTGATGAGCAGTTCTTC	CASRSGTGDEQFF
TRBV11-2	TRBJ2-5	few	TRBD2	TGTGCCAGCAGCTTAGACGAGTACGCGGGGGGGCCGGGGGAGACCCAGTACTTC	CASSLDEYAGGPGETQYF
TRBV2	TRBJ1-5	.	.	TGTGCCAGCAGTGAACAGGGTGTGAGCAATCAGCCCCAGCATTTT	CASSEQGVSNQPQHF
TRBV4-1	TRBJ1-1	once	.	TGCGCCAGCAGCCAGGGGGCCGTTAACACTGAAGCTTTCTTT	CASSQGAVNTEAFF
TRBV6-4	TRBJ2-1	.	TRBD2	TGTGCCAGCAGTGCCTTTAGCGGGAGGGGCAATGAGCAGTTCTTC	CASSAFSGRGNEQFF
TRBV4-1	TRBJ1-4	.	.	TGCGCCAGCAGCCCACGCTTTCCGGGGTCCGAAAAACTGTTTTTT	CASSPRFPGSEKLFF
TRBV15	TRBJ1-4	.	TRBD1	TGTGCCACCAGCAGAGTTGCGGGACAGAGGAATGAAAAACTGTTTTTT	CATSRVAGQRNEKLFF
TRBV21-1	TRBJ2-7	.	.	TGTGCCAGCAGCCTGACTCGAAAAGCCTACGAGCAGTACTTC	CASSLTRKAYEQYF
TRBV28	TRBJ2-1	.	TRBD2	TGTGCCAGCAGTCCACCGACTAGCGGGAGAAAGCAGTTCTTC	CASSPPTSGRKQFF
TRBV11-2	TRBJ2-4	once	.	TGTGCCAGCAGCTTAGCGGGGACTCCGGGGGACATTCAGTACTTC	CASSLAGTPGDIQYF
TRBV5-4	TRBJ2-3	once	TRBD2	TGTGCCAGCAGCAGCGGGAGTGGTTTCCCAGATACGCAGTATTTT	CASSSGSGFPDTQYF
TRBV11-3	TRBJ2-3	.	TRBD2	TGTGCCAGCAGCTTCTCTAGCGGTCCTAGCACAGATACGCAGTATTTT	CASSFSSGPSTDTQYF
TRBV5-4	TRBJ1-2	.	TRBD1	TGTGCCAGCAGTGGGAAGGACAGGGAAGACTATGGCTACACCTTC	CASSGKDREDYGYTF
TRBV18	TRBJ1-2	.	TRBD1	TGTGCCAGCTCTATCGACGCAGGGGGCGCGAACTATGGCTACACCTTC	CASSIDAGGANYGYTF
TRBV18	TRBJ1-2	.	TRBD1	TGTGCCAGCTCAGACCAGGGGGACTATGGCTACACCTTC	CASSDQGDYGYTF
TRBV5-8	TRBJ2-7	few	.	TGTGCCAGCAGCTCACCGACACAGGGCTTC	CASSSPTQGF
TRBV5-4	TRBJ2-3	.	TRBD1	TGTGCCAGCAGCTCCGACAGGGGGTCCATAGATACGCAGTATTTT	CASSSDRGSIDTQYF
TRBV6-5	TRBJ1-2	.	TRBD1	TGTGCCAGCAGTTACTCGGACAGGGAGTCTGGGGGCTACACCTTC	CASSYSDRESGGYTF
TRBV11-1	TRBJ2-3	.	TRBD1	TGTGCCAGCAGCCCCAGGGGGCTATCAGATACGCAGTATTTT	CASSPRGLSDTQYF
TRBV7-9	TRBJ1-4	.	.	TGTGCCAGCAGCTCCGGCCAGGGGTTCCAGGAAAAACTGTTTTTT	CASSSGQGFQEKLFF
TRBV2	TRBJ2-2	.	TRBD2	TGTGCCATCCCGACTAGCGGGGGTGGGGAGCTGTTTTTT	CAIPTSGGGELFF
TRBV10-1	TRBJ1-1	.	.	TGCGCCAGCAGTCGGGAGCCGACCACTGAAGCTTTCTTT	CASSREPTTEAFF
TRBV2	TRBJ2-7	.	.	TGTGCCAGCAGTGAAGCGGGAGCCTTCTACGAGCAGTACTTC	CASSEAGAFYEQYF
TRBV5-1	TRBJ2-5	.	TRBD2	TGCGCCAGCAGCTTTGGGACTAGCGGGGTTTTGGAGACCCAGTACTTC	CASSFGTSGVLETQYF
TRBV5-4	TRBJ2-7	.	.	TGTGCCAGCAGCCGACAGAACTCCTACGAGCAGTACTTC	CASSRQNSYEQYF
TRBV27	TRBJ2-1	.	TRBD2	TGTGCCAGCAGTTTAGGACACTACGGGAGGATCGACAATGAGCAGTTCTTC	CASSLGHYGRIDNEQFF
TRBV11-2	TRBJ2-3	.	.	TGTGCCAGCAGCTTGAAGAGTTCGCAGTATTTT	CASSLKSSQYF
TRBV5-8	TRBJ1-3	.	.	TGTGCCAGCAGCTTGAGACAGGTGCACTCTGGAAACACCATATATTTT	CASSLRQVHSGNTIYF
TRBV7-2	TRBJ2-2	.	.	TGTGCCAGCAGCTTAGTGGCAGGGGCGGCTGGGGAGCTGTTTTTT	CASSLVAGAAGELFF
TRBV28	TRBJ1-2	.	.	TGTGCCAGCAGTACGGAGCCTTATGGCTACACCTTC	CASSTEPYGYTF
TRBV28	TRBJ1-1	once	.	TGTGCCAGCAGTTCCCCAGCGGGGCAGAACACTGAAGCTTTCTTT	CASSSPAGQNTEAFF